Below, 3 T cell receptor beta chains from the same sample are listed, as sequenced in a study of a mutant IDH1 vaccine in newly diagnosed glioma. Time point defined: week 23, last vaccination. One vaccine dose held 300 ug of mutant IDH1 20-mer peptide and came with topical imiquimod. Measured with immunoSEQ multiplex PCR; TCRdb has only the in-frame clones, and not every one. The sample shows some 33,000 clones, around nine tenths of them seen only once. Antigens for these TCRs are unknown. The source was PBMCs, collected from a glioma patient whose treatment included an IDH1 peptide vaccine. Source of these receptors: a man between 35 and 55 years old with glioma.

The chain links TRBV19 to TRBJ2-2; TRBD2 aligns across 14 bases. CDR1 and CDR2 (germline): LNHDA, SQIVND (reference sequence). The CDR3 runs to 16 residues. Trimming at V came to 10 bases and at J to 1 base, leaving 5 bases not matched to a gene. CDR3 sequence (DNA): TGTGCCACCGAGACTAGCGGGAGGGGGAACACCGGGGAGCTGTTTTTT. Translating it yields CATETSGRGNTGELFF.

The genes are TRBV4-3 and TRBJ2-7, with TRBD2 matching 15 bases. The CDR3 extends over 20 amino acids. The J segment lost 1 base and the V segment lost 2 bases, leaving 12 bases of the junction unmatched. Germline CDR1 and CDR2: LGHNA and YSLEER. Here the CDR3 reads CASSQFLRTSGREISYEQYF. The CDR3 DNA follows: TGCGCCAGCAGCCAATTCCTGCGGACTAGCGGGAGGGAGATTTCCTACGAGCAGTACTTC.

The genes are TRBV19 and TRBJ2-1; perhaps TRBD1 as D (5 bases). Germline lookup yields CDR1 LNHDA and CDR2 SQIVND (reference sequence). The CDR3 is made up of 15 amino acids. V was pared by 7 bases and J by 0 bases, with 13 bases between. The CDR3 DNA is TGTGCCAGTAAGAAGGGGCCCCGCTCCTACAATGAGCAGTTCTTC. This encodes CASKKGPRSYNEQFF.